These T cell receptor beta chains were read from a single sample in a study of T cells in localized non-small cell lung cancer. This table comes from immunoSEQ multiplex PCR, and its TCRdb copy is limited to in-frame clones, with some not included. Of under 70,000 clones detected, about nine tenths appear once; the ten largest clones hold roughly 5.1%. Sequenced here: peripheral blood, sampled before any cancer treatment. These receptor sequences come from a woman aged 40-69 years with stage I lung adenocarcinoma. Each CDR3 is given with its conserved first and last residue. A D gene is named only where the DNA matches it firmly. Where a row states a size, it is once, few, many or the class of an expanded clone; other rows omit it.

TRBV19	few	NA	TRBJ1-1	TGTGCCAGTACCTCTAGGGCCAGGGGCACTGAAGCTTTCTTT	CASTSRARGTEAFF
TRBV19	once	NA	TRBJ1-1	TGTGCCAGTAGTCCTCACGACAGTTCTGAAGCTTTCTTT	CASSPHDSSEAFF
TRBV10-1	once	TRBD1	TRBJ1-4	TGCGCCAGCAGTGAGAAGAGGGGGCCCTATAATGAAAAACTGTTTTTT	CASSEKRGPYNEKLFF
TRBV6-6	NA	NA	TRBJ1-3	TGTGCCAGCAGAGACGGTGGCTCTGGAAACACCATATATTTT	CASRDGGSGNTIYF
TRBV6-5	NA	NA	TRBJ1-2	TGTGCCAGCAGTTACTCGTCACCCCCAAACTATGGCTACACCTTC	CASSYSSPPNYGYTF
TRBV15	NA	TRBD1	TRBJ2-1	TGTGCCACCAGCAGAGATCTTCCGGGACAGGGGGCAGGCAATGAGCAGTTCTTC	CATSRDLPGQGAGNEQFF
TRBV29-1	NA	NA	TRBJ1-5	TGCAGCGTTAAACTAGGGGACAATCAGCCCCAGCATTTT	CSVKLGDNQPQHF
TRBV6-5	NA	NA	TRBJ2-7	TGTGCCAGCAGTTACGATCGGGGCGGCGAGCAGTACTTC	CASSYDRGGEQYF
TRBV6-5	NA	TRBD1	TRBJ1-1	TGTGCCAGCCGATTGGACAGGGTCGCTGAAGCTTTCTTT	CASRLDRVAEAFF
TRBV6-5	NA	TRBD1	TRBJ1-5	TGTGCCAGCAGCTTGGACAGGACTGGTCAGCCCCAGCATTTT	CASSLDRTGQPQHF
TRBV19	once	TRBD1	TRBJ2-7	TGTGCCAGTAGTAGGGCCGGGACAGCCTACGAGCAGTACTTC	CASSRAGTAYEQYF
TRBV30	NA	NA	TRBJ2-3	TGTGCCTGGAGTGTACCGGCAGGGGTAGGGACAGATACGCAGTATTTT	CAWSVPAGVGTDTQYF
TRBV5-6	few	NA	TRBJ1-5	TGTGCCAGCAGCGCCGGACGGCTCCAAAATCAGCCCCAGCATTTT	CASSAGRLQNQPQHF
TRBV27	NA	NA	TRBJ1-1	TGTGCCAGCAGTTTATCAGTGACAGGCAAAGCTTTCTTT	CASSLSVTGKAFF
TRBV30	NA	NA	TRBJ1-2	TGTGCCTGGAGTCCGGACGGAGCCATATACTCCTATGGCTACACCTTC	CAWSPDGAIYSYGYTF
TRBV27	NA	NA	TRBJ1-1	TGTGCCAGCAGTCACACCGGGGACTTAGGGGCTTTCTTT	CASSHTGDLGAFF
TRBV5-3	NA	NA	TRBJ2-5	TGTGCCAGCAGCTTGTTACTGGTGAAACAAGAGACCCAGTACTTC	CASSLLLVKQETQYF
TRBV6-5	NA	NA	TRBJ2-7	TGTGCCAGCAGTTATTCCGTCTACGAGCAGTACTTC	CASSYSVYEQYF
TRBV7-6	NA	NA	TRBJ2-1	TGTGCCAGCAGACCCCGAGGCGGGGGCCGAGACAATGAGCAGTTCTTC	CASRPRGGGRDNEQFF
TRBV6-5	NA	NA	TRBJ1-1	TGTGCCAGCAGTTACAGGGTTAACACTGAAGCTTTCTTT	CASSYRVNTEAFF
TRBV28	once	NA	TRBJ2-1	TGTGCCAGCAAGAGGGTATACAATGAGCAGTTCTTC	CASKRVYNEQFF
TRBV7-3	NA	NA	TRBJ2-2	TGTGCCAGCAGCTTATCAGGACCCGGGGAGCTGTTTTTT	CASSLSGPGELFF
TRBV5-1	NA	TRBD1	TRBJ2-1	TGCGCCAGCAGCTTGGAGGGGACAGGGGTCAATGAGCAGTTCTTC	CASSLEGTGVNEQFF
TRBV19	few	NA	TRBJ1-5	TGTGCCAGTTCCGACCACTCGACTCGACAGCTAAATCAGCATTTT	CASSDHSTRQLNQHF
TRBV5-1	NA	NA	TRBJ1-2	TGCGCCAGCAGCTTGGCGATCGAGGGTGGCTACACCTTC	CASSLAIEGGYTF
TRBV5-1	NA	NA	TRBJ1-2	TGCGCCAGCAGCTTGGAACAGTCCTTTTATGGCTACACCTTC	CASSLEQSFYGYTF
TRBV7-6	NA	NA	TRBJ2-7	TGTGCCAGCAGCTTAGGCGCCTTATACGAGCAGTACTTC	CASSLGALYEQYF
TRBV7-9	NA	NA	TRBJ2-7	TGTGCCAGCAGTGTAGGACCAGGGAATTACGAGCAGTACTTC	CASSVGPGNYEQYF
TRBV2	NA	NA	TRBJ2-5	TGTGCCAGCAGTGAAGTCCTTAGCGGAGCCCAAGAGACCCAGTACTTC	CASSEVLSGAQETQYF
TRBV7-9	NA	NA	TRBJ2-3	TGTGCCAGCAGCTTAGAGGCCCGAACAGATACGCAGTATTTT	CASSLEARTDTQYF
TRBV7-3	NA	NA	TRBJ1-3	TGTGCCAGCAGCTCCAGGGGAGGCGCTGGAAACACCATATATTTT	CASSSRGGAGNTIYF
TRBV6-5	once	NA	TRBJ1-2	TGTGCCAGCAGTTACTCGACACTCATGGGCTACACCTTC	CASSYSTLMGYTF
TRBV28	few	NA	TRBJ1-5	TGTGCCGGCGACAGGATCAGCAATCAGCCCCAGCATTTT	CAGDRISNQPQHF
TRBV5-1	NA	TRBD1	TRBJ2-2	TGCGCCAGCAGTCGAACAGGGGCGAGGGAGCTGTTTTTT	CASSRTGARELFF